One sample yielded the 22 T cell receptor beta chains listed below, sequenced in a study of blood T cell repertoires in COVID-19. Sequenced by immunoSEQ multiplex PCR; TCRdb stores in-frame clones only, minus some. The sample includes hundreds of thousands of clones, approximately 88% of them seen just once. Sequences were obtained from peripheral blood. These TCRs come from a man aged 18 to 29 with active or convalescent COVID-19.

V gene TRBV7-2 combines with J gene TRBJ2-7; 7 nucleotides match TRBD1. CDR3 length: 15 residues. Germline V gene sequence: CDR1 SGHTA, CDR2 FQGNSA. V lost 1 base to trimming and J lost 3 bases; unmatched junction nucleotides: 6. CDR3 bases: TGTGCCAGCAGCTTAGATTTAGGGGGCGGCTACGAGCAGTACTTC. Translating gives CASSLDLGGGYEQYF.

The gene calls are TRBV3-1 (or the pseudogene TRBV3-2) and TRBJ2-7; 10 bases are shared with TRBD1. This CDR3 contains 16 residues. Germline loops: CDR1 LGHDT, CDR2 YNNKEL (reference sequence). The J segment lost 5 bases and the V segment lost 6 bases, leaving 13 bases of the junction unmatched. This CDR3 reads CASSLTPGQGKDEQYF. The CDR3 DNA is TGTGCCAGCAGTCTTACACCGGGACAGGGGAAGGACGAGCAGTACTTC.

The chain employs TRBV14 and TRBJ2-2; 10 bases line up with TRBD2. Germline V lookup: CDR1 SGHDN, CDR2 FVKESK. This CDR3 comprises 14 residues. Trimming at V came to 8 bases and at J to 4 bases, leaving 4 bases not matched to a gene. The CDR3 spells CASRASGGTGELFF. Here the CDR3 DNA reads TGTGCCAGCCGGGCTAGCGGGGGCACCGGGGAGCTGTTTTTT.

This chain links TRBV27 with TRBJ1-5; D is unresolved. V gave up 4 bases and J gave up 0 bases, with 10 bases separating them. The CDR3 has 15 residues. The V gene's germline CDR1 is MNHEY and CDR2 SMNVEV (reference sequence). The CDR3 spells CASSSTEYSNQPQHF. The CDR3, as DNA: TGTGCCAGCAGTTCCACAGAATATAGCAATCAGCCCCAGCATTTT.

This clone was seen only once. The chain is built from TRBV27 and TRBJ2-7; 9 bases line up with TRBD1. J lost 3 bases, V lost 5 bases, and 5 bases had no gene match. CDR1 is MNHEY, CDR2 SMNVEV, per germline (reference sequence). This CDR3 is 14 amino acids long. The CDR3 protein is CASSQLDRGYEQYF. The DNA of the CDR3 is TGTGCCAGCAGTCAACTGGACAGGGGCTACGAGCAGTACTTC.

This CDR3 is CASSYPRDREQSPLHF. DNA of the CDR3: TGTGCCAGCAGTTACCCCCGGGACAGGGAACAGTCACCCCTCCACTTT. The V gene is TRBV6-2 or TRBV6-3, the J gene TRBJ1-6; 9 nucleotides match TRBD1. The CDR3 is made up of 16 amino acids. Germline V gene lookup returns CDR1 MNHEY and CDR2 SVGEGT. Germline trimming cut 2 bases from V and 10 bases from J; bases unmatched to any gene: 9.

The DNA of the CDR3 is TGTGCCAGCAGCTCCAGCGCTGCTTCCTACGAGCAGTACTTC. The encoded protein is CASSSSAASYEQYF. The chain carries TRBV9 and TRBJ2-7; D uncertain. With 4 bases removed from V and 1 base from J, the gap between germline ends came to 12 bases. Germline assignment: CDR1 SGDLS and CDR2 YYNGEE. This CDR3 contains 14 residues.

The CDR3 region has the DNA TGTGCCAGCAGTTTATTCCGGGAGGGGAGCACAGATACGCAGTATTTT. This translates into CASSLFREGSTDTQYF. The V gene is TRBV27, the J gene TRBJ2-3, with 8 bases aligning to TRBD2. CDR1 MNHEY and CDR2 SMNVEV come from the germline V gene (reference sequence). V was clipped by 1 base and J by 0 bases; unmatched bases: 3. The CDR3 consists of 16 residues.

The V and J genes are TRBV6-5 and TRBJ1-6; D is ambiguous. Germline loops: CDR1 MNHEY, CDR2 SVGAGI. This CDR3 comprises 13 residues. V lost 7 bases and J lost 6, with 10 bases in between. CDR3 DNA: TGTGCCAGCAAACGAGGACTTAATTCACCCCTCCACTTT. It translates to CASKRGLNSPLHF.

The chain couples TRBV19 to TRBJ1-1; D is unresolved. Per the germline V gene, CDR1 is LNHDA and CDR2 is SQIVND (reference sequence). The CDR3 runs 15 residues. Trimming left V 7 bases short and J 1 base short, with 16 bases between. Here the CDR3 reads CASNDGLDGNTEAFF. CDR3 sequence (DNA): TGTGCCAGTAACGACGGTCTAGATGGGAACACTGAAGCTTTCTTT.

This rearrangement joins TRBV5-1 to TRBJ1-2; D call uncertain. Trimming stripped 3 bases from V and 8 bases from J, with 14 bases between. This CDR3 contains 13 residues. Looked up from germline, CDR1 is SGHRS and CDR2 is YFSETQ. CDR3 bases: TGCGCCAGCAGCTATACACACACGGGGGGCTACACCTTC. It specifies CASSYTHTGGYTF.

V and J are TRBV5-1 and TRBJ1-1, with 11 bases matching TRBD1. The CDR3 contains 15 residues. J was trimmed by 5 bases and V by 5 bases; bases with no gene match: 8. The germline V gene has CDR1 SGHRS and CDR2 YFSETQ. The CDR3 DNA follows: TGCGCCAGCAGTGGGACAGGGGGTTTGGGTACTGAAGCTTTCTTT. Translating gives CASSGTGGLGTEAFF.

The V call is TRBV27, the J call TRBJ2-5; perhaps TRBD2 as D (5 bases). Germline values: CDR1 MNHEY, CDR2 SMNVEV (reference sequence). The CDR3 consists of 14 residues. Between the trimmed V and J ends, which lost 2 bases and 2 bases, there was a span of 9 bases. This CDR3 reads CASSLGGSQETQYF. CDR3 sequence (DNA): TGTGCCAGCAGTTTAGGAGGCAGTCAAGAGACCCAGTACTTC.

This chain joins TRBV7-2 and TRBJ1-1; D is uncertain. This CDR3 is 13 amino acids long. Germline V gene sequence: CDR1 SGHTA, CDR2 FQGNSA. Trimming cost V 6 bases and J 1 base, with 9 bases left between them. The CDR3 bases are TGTGCCAGCAGGAACAACAGGAACACTGAAGCTTTCTTT. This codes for CASRNNRNTEAFF.

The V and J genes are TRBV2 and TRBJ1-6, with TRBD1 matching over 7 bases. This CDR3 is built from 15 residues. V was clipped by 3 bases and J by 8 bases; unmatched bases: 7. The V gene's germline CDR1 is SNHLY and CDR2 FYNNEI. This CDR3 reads CASSESAGGYSPLHF. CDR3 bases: TGTGCCAGCAGTGAGTCCGCAGGGGGTTATTCACCCCTCCACTTT. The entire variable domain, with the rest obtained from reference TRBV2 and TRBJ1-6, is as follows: EPEVTQTPSHQVTQMGQEVILRCVPISNHLYFYWYRQILGQKVEFLVSFYNNEISEKSEIFDDQFSVERPDGSNFTLKIRSTKLEDSAMYFCASSESAGGYSPLHFGNGTRLTVT.

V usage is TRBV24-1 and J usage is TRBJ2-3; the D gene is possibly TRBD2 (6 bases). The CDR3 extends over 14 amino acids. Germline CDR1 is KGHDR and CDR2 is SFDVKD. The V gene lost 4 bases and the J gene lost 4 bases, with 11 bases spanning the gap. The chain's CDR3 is CATSEEGRADTQYF. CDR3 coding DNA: TGTGCCACCAGTGAGGAGGGACGGGCAGATACGCAGTATTTT.

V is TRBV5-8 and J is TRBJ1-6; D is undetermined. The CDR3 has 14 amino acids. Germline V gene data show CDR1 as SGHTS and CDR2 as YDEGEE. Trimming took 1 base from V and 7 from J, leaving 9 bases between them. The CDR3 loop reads CASSLWQVNSPLHF. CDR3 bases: TGTGCCAGCAGCTTGTGGCAGGTGAATTCACCCCTCCACTTT.

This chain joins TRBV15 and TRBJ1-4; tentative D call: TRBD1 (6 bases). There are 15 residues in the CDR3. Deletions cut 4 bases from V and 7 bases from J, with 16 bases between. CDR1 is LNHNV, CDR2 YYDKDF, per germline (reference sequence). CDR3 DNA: TGTGCCACCAGCATCATACAGGGAGCTCGTGAAAAACTGTTTTTT. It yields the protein CATSIIQGAREKLFF.

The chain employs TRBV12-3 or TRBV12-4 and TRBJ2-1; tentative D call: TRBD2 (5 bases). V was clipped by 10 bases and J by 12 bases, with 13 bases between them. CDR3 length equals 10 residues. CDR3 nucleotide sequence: TGTGCCACCCTTGCGGGCATGCAGTTCTTC. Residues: CATLAGMQFF.

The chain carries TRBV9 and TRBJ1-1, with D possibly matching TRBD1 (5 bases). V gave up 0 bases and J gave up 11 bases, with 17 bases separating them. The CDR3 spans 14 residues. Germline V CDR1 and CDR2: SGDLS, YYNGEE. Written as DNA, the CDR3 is TGTGCCAGCAGCGTAGGCTCAGGTGGATCAGGGGCTTTCTTT. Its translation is CASSVGSGGSGAFF.

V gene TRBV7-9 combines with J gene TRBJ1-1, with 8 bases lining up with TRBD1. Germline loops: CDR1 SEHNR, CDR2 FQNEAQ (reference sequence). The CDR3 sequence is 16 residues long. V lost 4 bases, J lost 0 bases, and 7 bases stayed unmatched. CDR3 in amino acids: CASSSSGGGMNTEAFF. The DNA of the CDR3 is TGTGCCAGCAGCTCTTCAGGGGGCGGTATGAACACTGAAGCTTTCTTT.

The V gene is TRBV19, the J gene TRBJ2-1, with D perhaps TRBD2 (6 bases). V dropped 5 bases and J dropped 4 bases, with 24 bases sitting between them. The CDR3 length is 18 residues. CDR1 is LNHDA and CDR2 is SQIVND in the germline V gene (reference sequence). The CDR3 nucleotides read TGTGCCAGTAGTTCCCCCGGGGGACCGGAGATAAAATACAATGAGCAGTTCTTC. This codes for CASSSPGGPEIKYNEQFF.